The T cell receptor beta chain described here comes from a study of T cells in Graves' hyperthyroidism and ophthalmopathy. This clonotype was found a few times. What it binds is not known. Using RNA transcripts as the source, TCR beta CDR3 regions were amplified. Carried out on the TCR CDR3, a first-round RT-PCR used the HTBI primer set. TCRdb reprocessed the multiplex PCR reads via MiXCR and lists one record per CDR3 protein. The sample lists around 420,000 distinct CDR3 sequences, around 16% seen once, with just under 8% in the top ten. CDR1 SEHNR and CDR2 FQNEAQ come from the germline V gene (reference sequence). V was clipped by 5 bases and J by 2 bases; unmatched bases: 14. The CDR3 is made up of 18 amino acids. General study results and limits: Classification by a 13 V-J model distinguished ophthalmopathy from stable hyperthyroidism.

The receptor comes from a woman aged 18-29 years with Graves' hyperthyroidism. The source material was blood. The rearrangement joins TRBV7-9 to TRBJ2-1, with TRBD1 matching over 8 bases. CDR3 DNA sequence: TGTGCCAGCAGCCCCAACACCGGACAGGGTATTACCTACAATGAGCAGTTCTTC. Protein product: CASSPNTGQGITYNEQFF.